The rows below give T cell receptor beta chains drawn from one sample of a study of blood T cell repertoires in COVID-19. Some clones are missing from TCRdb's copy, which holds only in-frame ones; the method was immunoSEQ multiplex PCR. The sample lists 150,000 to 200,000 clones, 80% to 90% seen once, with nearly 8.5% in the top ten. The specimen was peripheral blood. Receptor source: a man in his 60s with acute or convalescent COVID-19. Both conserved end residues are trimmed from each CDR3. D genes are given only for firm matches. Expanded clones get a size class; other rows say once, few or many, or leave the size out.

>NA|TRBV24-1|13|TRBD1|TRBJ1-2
ATSDPRTGGYGYT
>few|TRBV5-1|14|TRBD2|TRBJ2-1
ASSSGLAGDHNEQF
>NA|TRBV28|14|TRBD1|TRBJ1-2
ASNPGGTGNNYGYT
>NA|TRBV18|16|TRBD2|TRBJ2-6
ASSPGTSGSKGANVLT
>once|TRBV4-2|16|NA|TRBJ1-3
ASSQDPIGAASGNTIY
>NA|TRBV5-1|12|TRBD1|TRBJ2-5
ASSRWTGRETQY
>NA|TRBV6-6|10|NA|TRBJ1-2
ASSPFGGGYT
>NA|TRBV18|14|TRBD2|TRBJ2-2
ASSLSGLDYTGELF
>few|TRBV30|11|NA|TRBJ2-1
AWSVLGRGEQF
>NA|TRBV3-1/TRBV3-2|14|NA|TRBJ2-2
ASDRGLPTGTGELF
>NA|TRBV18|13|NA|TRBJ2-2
ASSSSTQNTGELF
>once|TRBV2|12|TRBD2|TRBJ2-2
ASSLAGYTGELF
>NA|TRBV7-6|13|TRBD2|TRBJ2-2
ASMGLAGVTGELF
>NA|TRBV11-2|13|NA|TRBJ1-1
ASSRLVGVNTEAF
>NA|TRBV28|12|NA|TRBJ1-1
ASSLGGGDTEAF
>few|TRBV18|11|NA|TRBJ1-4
ASSRTGNEKLF
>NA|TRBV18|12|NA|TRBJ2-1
ASSPWQGPNEQF